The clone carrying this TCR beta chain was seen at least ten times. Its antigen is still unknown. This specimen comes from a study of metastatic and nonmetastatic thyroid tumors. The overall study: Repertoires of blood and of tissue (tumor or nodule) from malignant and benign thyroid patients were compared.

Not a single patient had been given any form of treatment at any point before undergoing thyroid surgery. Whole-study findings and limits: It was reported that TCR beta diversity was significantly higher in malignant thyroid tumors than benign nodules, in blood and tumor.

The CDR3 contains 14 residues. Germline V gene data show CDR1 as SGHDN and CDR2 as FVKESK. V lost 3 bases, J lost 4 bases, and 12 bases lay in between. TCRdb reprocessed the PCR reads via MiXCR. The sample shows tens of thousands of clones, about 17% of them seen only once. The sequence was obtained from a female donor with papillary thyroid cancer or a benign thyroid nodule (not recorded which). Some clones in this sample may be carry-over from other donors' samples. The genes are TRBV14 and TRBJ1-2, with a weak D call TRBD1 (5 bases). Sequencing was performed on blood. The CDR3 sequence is CASSQGRVRYGYTF. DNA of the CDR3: TGTGCCAGCAGCCAGGGCAGGGTTCGCTATGGCTACACCTTC.